A selection of T cell receptor beta chains follows, all from one sample in a study of T cells in Graves' hyperthyroidism and ophthalmopathy. TCRdb redid the calling of the multiplex PCR reads with MiXCR, one entry per CDR3 protein. The repertoire holds 400,000 to 600,000 distinct CDR3 sequences, with around 15% as singletons. Sequencing was performed on blood. The receptors were sampled from a woman in her 30s with Graves' ophthalmopathy. CDR3s include the opening cysteine and the closing phenylalanine or tryptophan. Each record gives: CDR3 protein, CDR3 DNA, V gene, J gene, D gene, clone size. A D gene is named only where the DNA matches it firmly. The size of a clone is reported for some rows only, either as once, few or many, or as a class for expanded clones.

CATSDRTGQETQYF	TGTGCCACCAGTGACCGGACAGGGCAAGAGACCCAGTACTTC	TRBV24-1	TRBJ2-5	TRBD1	few
CAISPTSGKYEQYF	TGTGCCATCAGCCCGACTAGCGGGAAGTACGAGCAGTACTTC	TRBV10-3	TRBJ2-7	TRBD2	many
CASTEGAHEQYF	TGTGCCAGCACCGAGGGGGCCCACGAGCAGTACTTC	TRBV12-3/TRBV12-4	TRBJ2-7	TRBD1	many
CASSGRGNGNQPQHF	TGTGCCAGCAGCGGAAGGGGGAACGGCAATCAGCCCCAGCATTTT	TRBV12-3/TRBV12-4	TRBJ1-5	-	few
CASSHSGSQPGELFF	TGTGCCAGCAGTCACTCAGGGAGCCAACCCGGGGAGCTGTTTTTT	TRBV27	TRBJ2-2	-	few
CATSEPSGNDYNEQFF	TGTGCCACCAGTGAACCCAGCGGGAATGACTACAATGAGCAGTTCTTC	TRBV24-1	TRBJ2-1	TRBD2	few
CASSLKLSEGGTDTQYF	TGTGCCAGCAGTTTAAAACTGTCTGAGGGGGGCACAGATACGCAGTATTTT	TRBV12-3/TRBV12-4	TRBJ2-3	-	few
CASSATDSGANVLTF	TGTGCCAGCAGTGCGACAGACTCTGGGGCCAACGTCCTGACTTTC	TRBV6-1	TRBJ2-6	-	many
CASSLYAGTGVQETQYF	TGTGCCAGCAGCTTATATGCCGGGACAGGGGTCCAAGAGACCCAGTACTTC	TRBV7-9	TRBJ2-5	TRBD1	-
CASSLGSPGDTEAFF	TGTGCCAGCAGCTTGGGTAGCCCCGGGGACACTGAAGCTTTCTTT	TRBV5-8	TRBJ1-1	-	many
CATSRDRGSRTEAFF	TGTGCCACCAGCAGAGATCGGGGATCGAGAACTGAAGCTTTCTTT	TRBV15	TRBJ1-1	-	-
CASSYSIVTYEQYF	TGTGCCAGCAGTTACTCGATAGTCACCTACGAGCAGTACTTC	TRBV6-5	TRBJ2-7	-	-
CASSLLETSGHHNEQFF	TGTGCCAGCAGCTTACTCGAGACTAGCGGGCATCACAATGAGCAGTTCTTC	TRBV7-9	TRBJ2-1	TRBD2	few
CASSRGTSGYNEQFF	TGTGCCAGCAGTCGGGGGACTAGCGGATACAATGAGCAGTTCTTC	TRBV6-1	TRBJ2-1	TRBD2	many
CATATSGGYNEQFF	TGTGCCACCGCAACTAGCGGGGGTTACAATGAGCAGTTCTTC	TRBV6-1	TRBJ2-1	TRBD2	few
CAGSLAGEQYF	TGTGCCGGCAGCCTCGCAGGAGAGCAGTACTTC	TRBV3-1	TRBJ2-7	-	-
CASSRGRAGLNNEQFF	TGTGCCAGCTCACGGGGCAGAGCGGGTCTTAACAATGAGCAGTTCTTC	TRBV18	TRBJ2-1	-	many
CASSSSVTYEQYF	TGTGCCAGCAGTTCAAGCGTCACCTACGAGCAGTACTTC	TRBV28	TRBJ2-7	-	-
CSVAGNSNQPQHF	TGCAGCGTTGCTGGGAATAGCAATCAGCCCCAGCATTTT	TRBV29-1	TRBJ1-5	-	few
CASSPPLFGVRWEQYF	TGTGCCAGCAGCCCCCCTCTTTTTGGTGTTCGTTGGGAGCAGTACTTC	TRBV7-6	TRBJ2-7	-	many
CASSDVGQEAQYF	TGTGCCAGCAGTGACGTCGGCCAAGAGGCCCAGTACTTC	TRBV2	TRBJ2-5	-	many
CASSLGGSEKLFF	TGTGCCAGCAGCTTAGGGGGGTCTGAAAAACTGTTTTTT	TRBV11-2	TRBJ1-4	-	many
CASSVEDRRMSDTQYF	TGTGCCAGCAGCGTAGAGGACAGAAGGATGTCAGATACGCAGTATTTT	TRBV9	TRBJ2-3	-	-
CSATSGRLTDTQYF	TGCAGTGCTACTAGCGGGAGGCTCACAGATACGCAGTATTTT	TRBV20-1	TRBJ2-3	TRBD2	few
CSVEDPDYGYTF	TGCAGCGTTGAAGACCCCGATTATGGCTACACCTTC	TRBV29-1	TRBJ1-2	-	few
CSAWDRANYGYTF	TGCAGCGCCTGGGACAGAGCTAACTATGGCTACACCTTC	TRBV29-1	TRBJ1-2	TRBD1	-
CASSLVGSHEQYF	TGCGCCAGCAGCTTGGTCGGCTCCCACGAGCAGTACTTC	TRBV5-1	TRBJ2-7	-	-
CSAEPGQAYEQYF	TGCAGTGCCGAGCCGGGACAGGCCTACGAGCAGTACTTC	TRBV20-1	TRBJ2-7	TRBD1	many
CASSPGPSASYEQYF	TGTGCCAGCAGTCCTGGCCCTAGCGCATCCTACGAGCAGTACTTC	TRBV28	TRBJ2-7	-	many
CASSPPAFDTEAFF	TGTGCCAGCAGTCCCCCGGCATTCGACACTGAAGCTTTCTTT	TRBV28	TRBJ1-1	-	few
CSARREWGTGARNIQYF	TGCAGTGCTAGACGGGAGTGGGGGACGGGCGCCAGAAACATTCAGTACTTC	TRBV20-1	TRBJ2-4	-	-
CASAGPRTSHEQYF	TGTGCCAGCGCCGGACCCCGGACTAGCCACGAGCAGTACTTC	TRBV7-9	TRBJ2-7	TRBD2	many
CSSGQGDYGYTF	TGCAGCTCAGGACAGGGAGACTATGGCTACACCTTC	TRBV20-1	TRBJ1-2	TRBD1	few
CASTGGGSGRVTGELFF	TGTGCCAGCACCGGGGGGGGTAGCGGGAGAGTCACCGGGGAGCTGTTTTTT	TRBV7-9	TRBJ2-2	TRBD2	-
CASSLAPPSLETSGYYEQYF	TGTGCCAGCAGCTTAGCGCCCCCATCCTTGGAGACTAGCGGATACTACGAGCAGTACTTC	TRBV11-1	TRBJ2-7	TRBD2	many
CASSQSGRRNEQFF	TGTGCCAGCAGCCAAAGCGGGAGGCGCAATGAGCAGTTCTTC	TRBV7-9	TRBJ2-1	TRBD2	many
CASTRDRGTEQYF	TGCGCCAGCACTCGGGACAGGGGGACCGAGCAGTACTTC	TRBV10-2	TRBJ2-7	TRBD1	many
CSARDSLTDTQYF	TGCAGTGCTAGAGATTCGCTGACAGATACGCAGTATTTT	TRBV20-1	TRBJ2-3	-	-
CASSLGEDWYQETQYF	TGTGCCAGCAGTTTGGGGGAAGACTGGTACCAAGAGACCCAGTACTTC	TRBV28	TRBJ2-5	-	many
CASSETRAQSRQYF	TGCGCCAGCAGTGAGACCCGGGCCCAGTCGCGGCAGTACTTC	TRBV10-2	TRBJ2-7	-	many
CASRSSGGSSYEQYF	TGTGCCAGCAGATCCTCGGGGGGATCCTCCTACGAGCAGTACTTC	TRBV6-2/TRBV6-3	TRBJ2-7	TRBD2	many
CASGAGDGETQYF	TGTGCCAGTGGGGCAGGGGATGGGGAGACCCAGTACTTC	TRBV19	TRBJ2-5	-	few
CASRLQASSYEQYF	TGTGCCAGCAGACTACAGGCTTCCTCCTACGAGCAGTACTTC	TRBV7-9	TRBJ2-7	-	-
CASSPGGQTTDTQYF	TGTGCCAGCTCACCAGGTGGACAAACCACAGATACGCAGTATTTT	TRBV18	TRBJ2-3	-	many
CAISESTGGYEQYF	TGTGCCATCAGTGAGTCGACAGGGGGCTACGAGCAGTACTTC	TRBV10-3	TRBJ2-7	TRBD1	-
CSARDRSPANQPQHF	TGCAGTGCTAGAGATAGGAGCCCCGCAAATCAGCCCCAGCATTTT	TRBV20-1	TRBJ1-5	-	many
CASRPGPQFHSNQPQHF	TGTGCCAGCAGACCGGGACCCCAGTTTCATAGCAATCAGCCCCAGCATTTT	TRBV9	TRBJ1-5	-	-
CSASGLANTGGLFF	TGCAGTGCTAGCGGGTTAGCGAACACCGGGGGGCTGTTTTTT	TRBV20-1	TRBJ2-2	-	-
CASSSDRPRKGLLVMNTEAFF	TGTGCCAGCAGCTCAGATCGACCCAGAAAGGGACTCCTTGTAATGAACACTGAAGCTTTCTTT	TRBV7-2	TRBJ1-1	-	many
CSAHQATSGRRSYEQYF	TGCAGTGCTCATCAGGCGACTAGCGGGAGGCGATCTTACGAGCAGTACTTC	TRBV20-1	TRBJ2-7	TRBD2	-
CSARFVRSREGRTEAFF	TGCAGTGCTAGATTCGTCAGGAGCCGGGAGGGACGGACTGAAGCTTTCTTT	TRBV20-1	TRBJ1-1	-	-
CASTTDNSNQPQHF	TGTGCCAGCACGACAGATAATAGCAATCAGCCCCAGCATTTT	TRBV6-4	TRBJ1-5	-	-
CASSPGTNPHEQYF	TGTGCCAGCAGTCCAGGTACCAATCCCCACGAGCAGTACTTC	TRBV27	TRBJ2-7	-	few